This T cell receptor beta chain originates from a study of blood T cell repertoires in COVID-19. Study at large: The United States, Italy and Spain supplied acute and convalescent COVID-19 samples. Nucleic acid was either cDNA or gDNA, and it came from T cells, B-cell-depleted T cells, or PBMCs.

The protocol was immunoSEQ multiplex PCR, while the TCRdb copy is restricted to in-frame clones and leaves out a portion. The table records 250,000 to 350,000 clones, approximately 85% of them present only once. The CDR3 totals 16 residues. CDR1 and CDR2 (germline): MDHEN, SYDVKM. Losses at the gene ends were 10 bases for V and 1 base for J; bases not matched to a gene: 12. The receptor was derived from a human donor with COVID-19, enrolled during active disease. The donor label of this sample is uncertain. Sequencing was carried out using peripheral blood. The V and J genes are TRBV28 and TRBJ2-1, with 8 bases fitting TRBD1. CDR3 nucleotide sequence: TGTGCCACCAGGGGGCGCGGGACGGGGTCCTACAATGAGCAGTTCTTC. It encodes CATRGRGTGSYNEQFF.